The T cell receptor (beta chain) described here comes from a study of blood T cells in healthy people across ages. This CDR3 comprises 15 residues. CDR1 and CDR2 from the germline V gene are LGHNA and YSLEER. V lost 4 bases to trimming and J lost 3 bases; unmatched junction nucleotides: 8. All donors came from Russia, were Caucasian and healthy, and spanned ages about 6 to 100. For the second PCR, which ran for about 7 to 12 cycles, a sample-barcoded 5' primer and a J-beta primer mix were used. TCRdb re-called the 5' RACE reads through MiXCR, storing one row per CDR3 protein. The data contain roughly 800,000 distinct CDR3 sequences, 58% of them singletons.

The clonotype originates from a man aged 30 to 45 in good health. V usage is TRBV4-3 and J usage is TRBJ1-1; 7 bases align to TRBD1. Sequencing input: blood. The CDR3 is CASSPRGHRYTEAFF. For the CDR3, the DNA is TGCGCCAGCAGCCCGAGGGGGCACAGGTACACTGAAGCTTTCTTT.